Each of the 29 T cell receptor beta chains below was sequenced from the same sample in a study of identical twins. TCRdb reprocessed the 5' RACE reads with MiXCR, giving one entry per CDR3 protein. The data hold approximately 700,000 distinct CDR3 sequences, with 5.5% to 6.5% observed a single time. Source material: naive T cells sorted from blood. Receptors originate from a man aged 18 to 30 in good health.

Many counts were recorded for this clonotype. The chain joins TRBV5-1 to TRBJ2-1; the match to TRBD2 covers 10 bases. CDR3 length: 16 amino acids. The germline CDR1 and CDR2 sequences are SGHRS and YFSETQ. With 0 bases clipped from V and 4 bases from J, the junction kept 4 bases outside the gene matches. CDR3 region: CASSLGLAGAYNEQFF. For the CDR3, the DNA is TGCGCCAGCAGCTTGGGCCTAGCGGGAGCGTACAATGAGCAGTTCTTC.

This clonotype was counted many times. The V and J genes are TRBV12-3 or TRBV12-4 and TRBJ2-1; 8 bases are a match to TRBD2. V was pared by 8 bases and J by 4 bases, with 10 bases of the junction left unmatched. CDR3 length: 15 residues. In DNA form, the CDR3 reads TGTGCCAGCTGTGTCCTAGCGGGTATATACAATGAGCAGTTCTTC. Protein sequence: CASCVLAGIYNEQFF.

V is TRBV30 and J is TRBJ1-3; D is unresolved. Germline V gives CDR1 GTSNPN, CDR2 SVGIG (reference sequence). Trimming cost V 0 bases and J 3 bases, with 9 bases left between them. The CDR3 contains 14 residues. CDR3 coding DNA: TGTGCCTGGAGTGTGGGTCAGAATGGAAACACCATATATTTT. It is translated as CAWSVGQNGNTIYF.

This clonotype has at least ten counts. The chain employs TRBV15 and TRBJ1-3; D remains ambiguous. Germline CDR1 reads LNHNV; CDR2 reads YYDKDF (reference sequence). V lost 1 base, J lost 1 base, and 8 bases lay in between. CDR3 length equals 15 residues. The CDR3 protein is CATSRVAGSGNTIYF. DNA for the CDR3: TGTGCCACCAGCAGAGTGGCGGGGTCTGGAAACACCATATATTTT.

This chain connects TRBV11-2 to TRBJ1-4; D possibly corresponds to TRBD1 (5 bases). The CDR3 covers 18 residues. The V and J ends lost 5 bases and 1 base respectively, with 20 bases between them. Germline CDR1 is SGHAT and CDR2 is FQNNGV. CDR3 nucleotides: TGTGCCAGCAGCCCAGCCCCGGGGCTTGGGGGAACTAATGAAAAACTGTTTTTT. Its translation is CASSPAPGLGGTNEKLFF.

This clonotype occurred a few times. The genes are TRBV6-1 and TRBJ2-5; 8 bases agree with TRBD1. The junction had 4 bases not matched to a gene; V was cut back by 6 bases and J by 4 bases. The CDR3 is 13 amino acids. The germline V gene has CDR1 MNHNS and CDR2 SASEGT. In DNA form, the CDR3 reads TGTGCCAGCAGGTCAGACAGGGGAGAGACCCAGTACTTC. Translating it yields CASRSDRGETQYF.

This clonotype was seen ten or more times. The chain carries TRBV29-1 and TRBJ2-1, with a possible D match to TRBD2 (5 bases). Trimming shortened V by 6 bases and J by 5 bases, and 5 bases separated the two germline ends. CDR3 length equals 10 residues. Per the germline V gene, CDR1 is SQVTM and CDR2 is ANQGSEA. The CDR3 reads CSVGDNEQFF. The DNA for the CDR3 is TGCAGCGTCGGGGACAATGAGCAGTTCTTC.

This clonotype appeared a few times. The V gene is TRBV29-1, the J gene TRBJ2-2; D possibly corresponds to TRBD1 (6 bases). Trimming took off 3 bases at V and 0 bases at J, with 11 bases between the two ends. The CDR3 totals 15 residues. CDR1 is SQVTM and CDR2 is ANQGSEA in the germline V gene. This chain's CDR3 is CSVDLGAPNTGELFF. Written as DNA, the CDR3 is TGCAGCGTTGATCTGGGGGCCCCGAACACCGGGGAGCTGTTTTTT.

This clonotype was detected many times. This chain links TRBV5-1 with TRBJ2-2; D is perhaps TRBD1 (5 bases). This CDR3 contains 15 residues. The germline V and J ends were trimmed by 6 bases and 1 base, with 13 bases remaining between them. Germline V gene data show CDR1 as SGHRS and CDR2 as YFSETQ. The CDR3 here is CASTDTRRNTGELFF. CDR3 sequence (DNA): TGCGCCAGCACGGACACCCGTAGGAACACCGGGGAGCTGTTTTTT.

This clonotype occurred many times. The chain employs TRBV12-3 or TRBV12-4 and TRBJ2-1; 14 nucleotides line up with TRBD2. J gave up 6 bases and V 5 bases, and 6 bases lay outside the gene matches. The CDR3 extends over 16 amino acids. CDR3 in amino acids: CASSRPGTSGGNEQFF. The CDR3 DNA sequence: TGTGCCAGCAGTCGCCCTGGGACTAGCGGGGGCAATGAGCAGTTCTTC.

In this sample, this clonotype turned up many times. J is TRBJ2-3 and V is TRBV4-3; 7 nucleotides match TRBD2. The germline CDR1 and CDR2 sequences are LGHNA and YSLEER. V lost 1 base and J lost 2; bases outside the gene matches: 6. The CDR3 has 16 residues. As DNA, the CDR3 is TGCGCCAGCAGCCAAGCGGGAGGCCGGTTCACAGATACGCAGTATTTT. This translates into CASSQAGGRFTDTQYF.

This clonotype occurred many times. The chain carries TRBV5-1 and TRBJ1-2; 7 positions match TRBD1. This CDR3 has 15 residues. Germline values: CDR1 SGHRS, CDR2 YFSETQ. Trimming at V came to 0 bases and at J to 7 bases, leaving 9 bases not matched to a gene. The CDR3 sequence: CASSLGQGMTGGYTF. CDR3 nucleotide sequence: TGCGCCAGCAGCTTGGGACAGGGAATGACGGGTGGCTACACCTTC.

The chain employs TRBV20-1 and TRBJ1-2; 10 nucleotides line up with TRBD1. The CDR3 spans 13 residues. After removal of 6 bases from V and 2 bases from J, the junction contained 3 bases not matched to a gene. CDR1 DFQATT and CDR2 SNEGSKA come from the germline V gene (reference sequence). The CDR3 DNA sequence: TGCAGTGCAGGGACAGGGGAAAACTATGGCTACACCTTC. Amino acids: CSAGTGENYGYTF.

V and J are TRBV20-1 and TRBJ2-7, with D unresolved. V was trimmed by 6 bases and J by 7 bases, leaving 16 bases between them. The CDR3 covers 12 residues. Germline lookup yields CDR1 DFQATT and CDR2 SNEGSKA (reference sequence). CDR3 in amino acids: CSANARAGEQYV. The CDR3 DNA is TGCAGTGCAAACGCCCGGGCCGGTGAGCAGTACGTC.

The rearrangement joins TRBV12-3 or TRBV12-4 to TRBJ1-2; no clear D gene. The CDR3 runs 13 residues. V shed 2 bases and J shed 2 bases, with 6 bases lying between them. CDR3 bases: TGTGCCAGCAGTTTAAACCCGAACTATGGCTACACCTTC. Amino acids: CASSLNPNYGYTF.

This clonotype was counted between two and nine times. The CDR3 loop is CASSVFSRTAANTGELFF. DNA of the CDR3: TGTGCCAGCAGCGTTTTTAGTAGGACAGCCGCGAACACCGGGGAGCTGTTTTTT. The rearrangement links TRBV9 to TRBJ2-2; D possibly corresponds to TRBD1 (6 bases). Germline V lookup: CDR1 SGDLS, CDR2 YYNGEE. The V end lost 2 bases, the J end lost 0 bases, and 17 bases lay between the germline ends. The CDR3 is made up of 18 amino acids.

This chain links TRBV7-3 with TRBJ2-1; perhaps TRBD2 as D (5 bases). The V end was cut by 5 bases, the J end by 6 bases, with 20 bases between. The CDR3 has 16 residues. Germline CDR1 reads SGHTA; CDR2 reads FQGTGA. The CDR3 is CASSPSAGSQLNEQFF. The CDR3 DNA reads TGTGCCAGCAGCCCCAGTGCGGGCAGCCAACTCAATGAGCAGTTCTTC.

V usage is TRBV7-2 and J usage is TRBJ2-7, with D perhaps matching TRBD1 or TRBD2 (5 bases each). This CDR3 contains 13 residues. CDR1 and CDR2 from the germline V gene are SGHTA and FQGNSA. Trimming removed 5 bases from V and 5 bases from J, with 13 bases in between. The CDR3 spells CASSPRWGNEQYF. CDR3 nucleotide sequence: TGTGCCAGCAGCCCTCGGTGGGGGAACGAGCAGTACTTC.

This clonotype appeared many times. The chain's CDR3 is CASSPKTQIETQYF. In DNA, the CDR3 is TGTGCCAGCTCACCAAAGACCCAGATCGAGACCCAGTACTTC. This chain connects TRBV18 to TRBJ2-5; the D is unclear. Germline CDR1 reads KGHSH; CDR2 reads LQKENI. The CDR3 covers 14 residues. V lost 2 bases and J 5 bases, leaving 12 bases between the germline ends.

This clonotype has only a few counts. The J gene is TRBJ2-1, the V gene TRBV11-2; 15 positions match TRBD2. The trim removed 1 base at V and 5 bases at J, leaving 3 bases unmatched. Germline-derived CDR1 and CDR2 are SGHAT and FQNNGV. The CDR3 extends over 17 amino acids. The CDR3 DNA reads TGTGCCAGCAGCTTAGGGACTAGCGGGAGGGAGGACAATGAGCAGTTCTTC. Its translation is CASSLGTSGREDNEQFF.

This clonotype was detected many times. This chain uses TRBV7-2 with TRBJ1-5, with TRBD1 as a possible D gene (5 bases). V was pared by 5 bases and J by 1 base, with 9 bases between. The CDR3 length is 14 residues. The V gene's germline CDR1 is SGHTA and CDR2 FQGNSA. As DNA, the CDR3 is TGTGCCAGCAGCATAGGGGCCAGCAATCAGCCCCAGCATTTT. It yields the protein CASSIGASNQPQHF.

Ten or more counts support this clonotype. The J gene is TRBJ2-7, the V gene TRBV13, with 9 bases lining up with TRBD2. From germline, CDR1 is PRHDT and CDR2 FYEKMQ (reference sequence). Trimming at V came to 4 bases and at J to 2 bases, leaving 6 bases not matched to a gene. This CDR3 spans 15 amino acids. CDR3: CASSSTLAGPYEQYF. CDR3 bases: TGTGCCAGCAGCTCTACACTAGCGGGTCCCTACGAGCAGTACTTC.

This clonotype was counted a few times. The chain links TRBV20-1 to TRBJ2-5; D possibly corresponds to TRBD1 (6 bases). The germline gives CDR1 DFQATT, CDR2 SNEGSKA (reference sequence). The length of the CDR3 is 15 residues. V was cut by 3 bases and J by 0 bases, with 14 bases left in between. The CDR3 DNA reads as TGCAGTGCTAGGGGGACACCTAAGTACCAAGAGACCCAGTACTTC. Encoded protein: CSARGTPKYQETQYF.

In its sample, this clonotype was seen a few times. The chain has TRBV20-1 and TRBJ2-1; D assignment may be TRBD1 or TRBD2 (5 bases each). There are 15 residues in the CDR3. Germline values: CDR1 DFQATT, CDR2 SNEGSKA (reference sequence). With 6 bases removed from V and 9 bases from J, the gap between germline ends came to 24 bases. The CDR3 DNA sequence: TGCAGTGCAGACTCCGGGGCCTCCAGTTGGGCTGAGCAGTTCTTC. Residues: CSADSGASSWAEQFF.

This clonotype was seen at least ten times. The genes are TRBV12-3 or TRBV12-4 and TRBJ2-2, with TRBD2 matching 8 bases. The CDR3 totals 16 residues. Unmatched junction bases numbered 11, after V lost 7 bases and J lost 4 bases. The CDR3 here is CASNSGLAAPTGELFF. The CDR3 DNA is TGTGCCAGCAACTCCGGACTAGCAGCACCCACCGGGGAGCTGTTTTTT.

This clonotype was picked up a small number of times. The genes are TRBV4-3 and TRBJ2-1; D is ambiguous. V gave up 0 bases and J gave up 6 bases, with 12 bases separating them. The CDR3 has 15 amino acids. CDR1 and CDR2 from the germline V gene are LGHNA and YSLEER. CDR3 coding DNA: TGCGCCAGCAGCCAAGAGGGTACTTCTCCCAATGAGCAGTTCTTC. This encodes CASSQEGTSPNEQFF.

This clonotype was seen only a few times. The chain combines TRBV18 with TRBJ1-1; D possibly corresponds to TRBD1 (6 bases). The CDR3 length is 16 residues. Germline V gene sequence: CDR1 KGHSH, CDR2 LQKENI. V lost 2 bases and J 5 bases, leaving 18 bases between the germline ends. The CDR3 nucleotides read TGTGCCAGCTCACCATTAAAACAGGGAAAGGGGACTGAAGCTTTCTTT. This codes for CASSPLKQGKGTEAFF.

This clonotype showed up many times. Compared with germline, one end of the junction differs, possibly owing to a read error. This chain connects TRBV18 to TRBJ2-3; TRBD2 is a possible D gene (6 bases). Looked up from germline, CDR1 is KGHSH and CDR2 is LQKENI. The CDR3 consists of 14 residues. The CDR3 DNA follows: TGCGCCAGCAGCCCCGGGAGATCCACAGATACGCAGTATTTT. Translation: CASSPGRSTDTQYF.

This clonotype occurred many times. This rearrangement joins TRBV15 to TRBJ2-3; the match to TRBD1 covers 8 bases. The CDR3 sequence is 16 residues long. V lost 0 bases and J lost 9; bases outside the gene matches: 11. Germline CDR1 reads LNHNV; CDR2 reads YYDKDF (reference sequence). The chain's CDR3 is CATSRERTGTSRTQYF. Here the CDR3 DNA reads TGTGCCACCAGCAGAGAGCGGACAGGGACATCTCGAACGCAGTATTTT. Full variable domain (remainder filled in from reference TRBV15 and TRBJ2-3): DAMVIQNPRYQVTQFGKPVTLSCSQTLNHNVMYWYQQKSSQAPKLLFHYYDKDFNNEADTPDNFQSRRPNTSFCFLDIRSPGLGDTAMYLCATSRERTGTSRTQYFGPGTRLTVL.